Below, 10 T cell receptor beta chains from the same sample are listed, as sequenced in a study of blood T cell repertoires in COVID-19. Method: immunoSEQ multiplex PCR; TCRdb's copy keeps in-frame clones and lacks some. This sample has about 55,000 clones; roughly 85% occur once, and the top ten carry approximately 11%. The sample was peripheral blood. The receptors come from a human donor in a cohort sampled during active COVID-19.

The chain links TRBV27 to TRBJ1-2; D not certain. V was shortened by 4 bases and J by 0 bases, with 15 bases between the two germline ends. The CDR3 runs to 16 residues. Germline CDR1 and CDR2: MNHEY and SMNVEV (reference sequence). The CDR3 loop is CASSSGRIRTNYGYTF. The CDR3 DNA reads TGTGCCAGCAGTTCGGGTCGCATAAGGACTAACTATGGCTACACCTTC.

The V and J genes are TRBV5-1 and TRBJ2-7, with 8 bases lining up with TRBD2. Germline CDR1 reads SGHRS; CDR2 reads YFSETQ. V lost 4 bases and J lost 0; bases outside the gene matches: 6. CDR3 length: 15 amino acids. As DNA, the CDR3 is TGCGCCAGCAGCAATCCCGGGACTAGCTCCTACGAGCAGTACTTC. Amino acid sequence: CASSNPGTSSYEQYF.

The J gene is TRBJ1-5, the V gene TRBV2; 7 bases align to TRBD1. CDR3 length equals 13 residues. J was trimmed by 11 bases and V by 3 bases; bases with no gene match: 7. CDR1 and CDR2 (germline): SNHLY, FYNNEI. CDR3 sequence (DNA): TGTGCCAGCAGTGAGGACACAGGGGCGACCCAGCATTTT. Its protein is CASSEDTGATQHF.

J is TRBJ1-1 and V is TRBV19; 7 nucleotides line up with TRBD1. Germline-derived CDR1 and CDR2 are LNHDA and SQIVND (reference sequence). The CDR3 loop spans 13 amino acids. V lost 7 bases, J lost 1 base, and 3 bases stayed unmatched. The chain's CDR3 is CASKRQGNTEAFF. In DNA, the CDR3 is TGTGCCAGTAAACGACAGGGGAACACTGAAGCTTTCTTT.

This chain connects TRBV19 to TRBJ2-3; TRBD2 matches at 8 bases. This CDR3 has 15 residues. CDR1 is LNHDA, CDR2 SQIVND, per germline (reference sequence). V was pared by 9 bases and J by 1 base, with 9 bases of the junction left unmatched. The CDR3: CASTRTSRRTDTQYF. The CDR3 DNA reads as TGTGCCAGCACCCGGACTAGCCGACGCACAGATACGCAGTATTTT. The full variable domain, rest sourced from reference TRBV19 and TRBJ2-3, is DGGITQSPKYLFRKEGQNVTLSCEQNLNHDAMYWYRQDPGQGLRLIYYSQIVNDFQKGDIAEGYSVSREKKESFPLTVTSAQKNPTAFYLCASTRTSRRTDTQYFGPGTRLTVL.

This chain connects TRBV5-1 to TRBJ2-1; maybe TRBD1 (6 bases). Germline V gene lookup returns CDR1 SGHRS and CDR2 YFSETQ. V was cut by 3 bases and J by 6 bases, with 16 bases left in between. The length of the CDR3 is 15 residues. CDR3 nucleotide sequence: TGCGCCAGCAGCTCCGTGGGGGCGGCCCCCAATGAGCAGTTCTTC. The encoded protein is CASSSVGAAPNEQFF. Drawing the rest from reference TRBV5-1 and TRBJ2-1, the complete variable domain is KAGVTQTPRYLIKTRGQQVTLSCSPISGHRSVSWYQQTPGQGLQFLFEYFSETQRNKGNFPGRFSGRQFSNSRSEMNVSTLELGDSALYLCASSSVGAAPNEQFFGPGTRLTVL.

The V and J genes are TRBV4-3 and TRBJ1-1; no clear D. The CDR3 has 15 residues. CDR1 is LGHNA, CDR2 YSLEER, per germline. The V end was cut by 2 bases, the J end by 1 base, with 11 bases between. Written as DNA, the CDR3 is TGCGCCAGCAGCCAACCCGTCCACAAGAACACTGAAGCTTTCTTT. This codes for CASSQPVHKNTEAFF.

The chain couples TRBV29-1 to TRBJ2-7; 9 nucleotides line up with TRBD1. The CDR3 is 17 amino acids. CDR1 and CDR2 from the germline V gene are SQVTM and ANQGSEA. The V gene end was trimmed by 5 bases and the J gene end by 1 base; junction bases not matched to a gene: 15. The CDR3 DNA reads as TGCAGCGTTCTACAGGGGGCCTCTCTCACTTTTTCCTACGAGCAGTACTTC. Amino acids: CSVLQGASLTFSYEQYF.

The rearrangement links TRBV5-1 to TRBJ2-5; TRBD2 matches 7 bases. Germline V lookup: CDR1 SGHRS, CDR2 YFSETQ. This CDR3 region has 16 residues. V lost 0 bases to trimming and J lost 4 bases; unmatched junction nucleotides: 9. Written as DNA, the CDR3 is TGCGCCAGCAGCTTGGGGTCTAGCGGTACGGTAGAGACCCAGTACTTC. Translation gives CASSLGSSGTVETQYF. Variable domain in full (rest from reference TRBV5-1 and TRBJ2-5): KAGVTQTPRYLIKTRGQQVTLSCSPISGHRSVSWYQQTPGQGLQFLFEYFSETQRNKGNFPGRFSGRQFSNSRSEMNVSTLELGDSALYLCASSLGSSGTVETQYFGPGTRLLVL.

The chain joins TRBV15 to TRBJ1-5; 8 bases fit TRBD1. Germline CDR1 reads LNHNV; CDR2 reads YYDKDF (reference sequence). There are 16 residues in the CDR3. Losses at the gene ends were 0 bases for V and 3 bases for J; bases not matched to a gene: 4. The CDR3 reads CATSREDRGFNQPQHF. The CDR3, as DNA: TGTGCCACCAGCAGAGAAGACAGGGGATTCAATCAGCCCCAGCATTTT. Full variable domain (remainder filled in from reference TRBV15 and TRBJ1-5): DAMVIQNPRYQVTQFGKPVTLSCSQTLNHNVMYWYQQKSSQAPKLLFHYYDKDFNNEADTPDNFQSRRPNTSFCFLDIRSPGLGDTAMYLCATSREDRGFNQPQHFGDGTRLSIL.